This T cell receptor (beta chain) was found in a study of Graves' ophthalmopathy and Graves' hyperthyroidism (dated by TCRdb to between 2017 and 2018). At the level of the whole study: Peripheral blood was collected at initial diagnosis, prior to any treatment. To tell Graves' ophthalmopathy apart from Graves' hyperthyroidism, and to predict which patients would progress to ophthalmopathy, the study relied on TCR beta repertoire signatures. In total, 135 blood samples were TCR-sequenced: under 45 ophthalmopathy, some 72 hyperthyroidism and approximately 17 hyperthyroidism-to-ophthalmopathy patients. To explore V-J signatures that separate ophthalmopathy from hyperthyroidism, a discovery set of 95 to 100 patients was enrolled, consisting of 43 with ophthalmopathy and around 57 with stable hyperthyroidism. For independent validation, a separate cohort was made up of 18 hyperthyroidism patients plus 17 patients who later progressed from hyperthyroidism to ophthalmopathy. In about six hyperthyroidism patients, the T-cell repertoires found in thyroid tissue were compared with those found in blood. After sampling, hyperthyroidism patients received methimazole starting at 30 mg daily, and ophthalmopathy patients received high-dose intravenous methylprednisolone. The roughly 91 discovery patients were randomly divided into training and test sets at a 7:3 ratio. The research as a whole found: Most of the expanded thyroid clonotypes with a frequency above 0.001 were also detected in blood, and it was suggested that the thyroid immune response may be reflected by blood repertoires. Ophthalmopathy was separated from stable hyperthyroidism by the 13-signature model with just under 90% sensitivity and 81.08% specificity in cross-validation and with 80%/75% in the test set. No statistical method was used to predetermine the sample size, and group allocation was not hidden from the investigators. In validation, the model predicted ophthalmopathy progression with nearly 71% sensitivity and 72.22% specificity; 12 predicted patients were CT-confirmed with GO in a median of approximately six months.

For repertoire sequencing, the TCR beta CDR3 regions were amplified from RNA transcripts. The first round of RT-PCR was done with HTBI primers and the Qiagen OneStep RT-PCR kit, and was followed by a second round of multiplex PCR, then size selection and purification. Sequencing of the libraries was carried out on an Illumina HiSeq2000 in paired-end mode with 100 bp reads. From the authors' description of their analysis: SOAPnuke was used for read processing, and reads with adapters, uncalled bases, a mean Phred below 15, or no exact constant-primer or identifier match were discarded. High-quality paired reads were merged with COPE v1.2.5. Unique nucleotide sequences were defined as clonotypes and aligned to IMGT TRB V, D and J references using MiTCR v1.1. The analysis was limited to V-J combinations with a frequency above 0.0001, which together covered 99.2% of repertoires. For each V-J combination, a TCR clonal expansion and chaos score was defined as the ratio of F50 clonal expansion to chaos observed in the TCRdist matrix. Welch's t-statistics and random forest were used to reduce the features to 10 to 15 V-J combinations, which were then used as input to a naive Bayes classifier. The Morisita-Horn index was used to measure how similar the thyroid and blood repertoires were. TCRdb trimmed the raw reads at Q25, called clones with MiXCR and kept productive beta chains. Each CDR3 protein appears once, grouped with its most common genes and DNA. TCRdb assigned the V and J calls; the authors' analysis was not used. The sample table shows 150,000 to 200,000 distinct CDR3 sequences, and 35% to 50% are seen once. Approximately 9% of the sample is taken by the ten largest.

The CDR3 contains 11 residues, cysteine and phenylalanine counted. Of the read, only the CDR3 DNA is kept; its 33 bases are in frame from base 1. The germline V gene (reference sequence) provides CDR1 GTSNPN and CDR2 SVGIG. V and J lose 2 bases and 8 bases, and a span of 9 bases separates them. Patients with ophthalmopathy had moderately to severely active disease, with a Clinical Activity Score of 3 or more, a NOSPECS grade of 4 or more, and a disease duration of less than 3 months. Patients were excluded if they had other autoimmune diseases, uncontrolled infections, pregnancy or lactation. Clinical symptoms, serum thyroxine, TRAb, thyroid ultrasound and orbital computed tomography formed the basis of the diagnosis. PBMCs were isolated from approximately 10 ml of fresh peripheral blood by Ficoll-Paque density gradient centrifugation. Trizol reagent was used to extract the total RNA, and its quality was then checked on an Agilent 2100 Bioanalyzer.

A few counts support this clonotype. The antigen this receptor binds is unknown. Per-base qualities were not stored, and no clone one base away is much larger. The chain joins TRBV30 to TRBJ1-2; too little of a D gene remains to name it. This receptor was identified in a man aged 25-45 years with Graves' ophthalmopathy. Donor details come from another sample of the same person, matched by shared clones. Sequences were obtained from peripheral blood. This receptor carries the CDR3 CAWSRTQGYTF. The DNA sequence is as follows: TGTGCCTGGAGTCGCACCCAAGGCTACACCTTC.